This TCR beta chain is from a study of identical twins. The V gene end was trimmed by 8 bases and the J gene end by 1 base; junction bases not matched to a gene: 9. CDR1 and CDR2 from the germline V gene are SGHTA and FQGNSA. The CDR3 loop spans 15 amino acids. Template switching introduced a universal primer site, and the cDNA bore unique molecular identifiers. TCRdb analysed the 5' RACE reads with MiXCR anew, one entry per CDR3 protein. This sample has some 760,000 distinct CDR3 sequences; 15% to 20% occur once, and the top ten carry 10% to 15%. These data were likewise used in another study, on T cells expressing NK-cell markers.

The sample comprised PBMCs. The chain combines TRBV7-2 with TRBJ2-5; 8 nucleotides align to TRBD2. This TCR derives from a woman younger than 35 in good health. The CDR3 protein is CASSDLAGSQETQYF. The CDR3 bases are TGTGCCAGCTCAGACCTAGCGGGCTCCCAAGAGACCCAGTACTTC. The full variable domain, rest sourced from reference TRBV7-2 and TRBJ2-5, is GAGVSQSPSNKVTEKGKDVELRCDPISGHTALYWYRQSLGQGLEFLIYFQGNSAPDKSGLPSDRFSAERTGGSVSTLTIQRTQQEDSAVYLCASSDLAGSQETQYFGPGTRLLVL.